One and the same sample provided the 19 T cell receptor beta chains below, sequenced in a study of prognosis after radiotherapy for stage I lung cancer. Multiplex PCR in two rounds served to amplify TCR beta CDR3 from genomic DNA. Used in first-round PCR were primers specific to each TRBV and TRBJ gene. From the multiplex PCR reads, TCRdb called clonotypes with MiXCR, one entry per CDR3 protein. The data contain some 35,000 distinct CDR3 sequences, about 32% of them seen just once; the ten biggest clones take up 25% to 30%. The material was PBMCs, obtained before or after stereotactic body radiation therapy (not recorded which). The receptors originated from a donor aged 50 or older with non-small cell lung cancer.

CDR3 DNA: TGTGCCAGCATCAAGGGGTCGTCCGGGACCCAGTACTTC. Protein: CASIKGSSGTQYF. V and J are TRBV6-1 and TRBJ2-5; a possible D gene is TRBD1 (5 bases). Germline V lookup: CDR1 MNHNS, CDR2 SASEGT. V lost 7 bases and J 7 bases, leaving 16 bases between the germline ends. The CDR3 consists of 13 residues.

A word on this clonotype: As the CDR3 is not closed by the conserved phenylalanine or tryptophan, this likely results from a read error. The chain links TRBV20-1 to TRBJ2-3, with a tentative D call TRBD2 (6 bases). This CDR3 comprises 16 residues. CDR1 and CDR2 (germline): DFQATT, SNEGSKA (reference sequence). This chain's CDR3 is CRTGESRSLSTDTQYL. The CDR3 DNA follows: TGCAGAACGGGAGAGTCGAGGTCCCTTAGCACAGATACGCAGTATCTT.

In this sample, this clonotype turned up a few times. This CDR3 reads CASSLGQVNYGYTF. As DNA, the CDR3 is TGTGCCAGCAGCTTAGGTCAGGTGAACTATGGCTACACCTTC. The gene calls are TRBV6-1 and TRBJ1-2; D gene ambiguous. Germline V CDR1 and CDR2: MNHNS, SASEGT. Trimming removed 6 bases from V and 2 bases from J, with 13 bases in between. This CDR3 comprises 14 residues.

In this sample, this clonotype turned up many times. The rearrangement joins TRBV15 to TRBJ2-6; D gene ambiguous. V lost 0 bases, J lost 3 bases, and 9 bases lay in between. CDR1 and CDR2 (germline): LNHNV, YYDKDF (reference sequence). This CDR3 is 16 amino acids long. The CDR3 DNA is TGTGCCACCAGCAGAGATGTGGCTTTTGGGGCCAACGTCCTGACTTTC. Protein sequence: CATSRDVAFGANVLTF.

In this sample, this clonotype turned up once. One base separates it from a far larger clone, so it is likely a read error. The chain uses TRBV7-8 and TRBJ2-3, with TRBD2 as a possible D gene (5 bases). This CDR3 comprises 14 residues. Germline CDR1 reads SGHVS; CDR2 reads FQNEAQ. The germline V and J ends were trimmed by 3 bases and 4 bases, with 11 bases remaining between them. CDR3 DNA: TGTGCCAGCAGCTTGATGGCTAGCCCAGATACGCAGTATTTT. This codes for CASSLMASPDTQYF.

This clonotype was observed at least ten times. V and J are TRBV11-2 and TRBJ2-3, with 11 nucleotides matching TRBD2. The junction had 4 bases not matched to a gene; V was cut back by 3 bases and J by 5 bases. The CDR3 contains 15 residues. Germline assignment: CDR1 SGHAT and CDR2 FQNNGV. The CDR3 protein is CASSLGTSGLDTQYF. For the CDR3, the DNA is TGTGCCAGCAGCTTGGGGACTAGCGGCCTAGATACGCAGTATTTT.

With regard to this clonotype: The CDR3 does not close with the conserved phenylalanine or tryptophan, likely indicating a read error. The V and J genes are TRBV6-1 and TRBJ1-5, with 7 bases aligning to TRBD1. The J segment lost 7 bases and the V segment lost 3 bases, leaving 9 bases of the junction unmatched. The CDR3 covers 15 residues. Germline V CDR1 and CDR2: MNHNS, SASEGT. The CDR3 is CASSEGDSEFQPQHL. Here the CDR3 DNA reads TGTGCCAGCAGTGAGGGGGACAGTGAGTTCCAGCCCCAGCATCTT.

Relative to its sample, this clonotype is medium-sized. CDR3 residues: CASSLVSGGAPQYF. CDR3 bases: TGTGCCAGCAGCTTAGTTAGCGGGGGGGCCCCGCAGTATTTT. The rearrangement uses TRBV7-8 and TRBJ2-3; 11 bases fit TRBD2. The CDR3 length is 14 residues. The trim removed 1 base at V and 10 bases at J, leaving 4 bases unmatched. Germline V lookup: CDR1 SGHVS, CDR2 FQNEAQ.

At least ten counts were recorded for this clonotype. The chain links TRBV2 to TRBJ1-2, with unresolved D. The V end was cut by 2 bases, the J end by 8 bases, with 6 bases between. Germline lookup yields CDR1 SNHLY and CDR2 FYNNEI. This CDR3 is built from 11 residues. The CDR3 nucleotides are TGTGCCAGCAGTGAATTCGGGGGCTACACCTTC. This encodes CASSEFGGYTF. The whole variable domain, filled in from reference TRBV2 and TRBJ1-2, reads EPEVTQTPSHQVTQMGQEVILRCVPISNHLYFYWYRQILGQKVEFLVSFYNNEISEKSEIFDDQFSVERPDGSNFTLKIRSTKLEDSAMYFCASSEFGGYTFGSGTRLTVV.

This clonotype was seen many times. CDR3 DNA: TGTGCCAGCAGCACAGGGGGTGAGACCCAGTACTTC. Protein: CASSTGGETQYF. This rearrangement joins TRBV6-1 to TRBJ2-5; 8 bases are a match to TRBD1. This CDR3 spans 12 amino acids. V lost 6 bases to trimming and J lost 5 bases; unmatched junction nucleotides: 2. Per germline, CDR1 MNHNS and CDR2 SASEGT.

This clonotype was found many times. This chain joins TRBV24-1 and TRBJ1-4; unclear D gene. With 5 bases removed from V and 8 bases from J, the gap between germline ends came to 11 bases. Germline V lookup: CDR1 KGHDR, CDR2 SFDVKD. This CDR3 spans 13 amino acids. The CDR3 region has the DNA TGTGCCACCAGTGCAAGGGTGAGGGAAAAACTGTTTTTT. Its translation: CATSARVREKLFF.

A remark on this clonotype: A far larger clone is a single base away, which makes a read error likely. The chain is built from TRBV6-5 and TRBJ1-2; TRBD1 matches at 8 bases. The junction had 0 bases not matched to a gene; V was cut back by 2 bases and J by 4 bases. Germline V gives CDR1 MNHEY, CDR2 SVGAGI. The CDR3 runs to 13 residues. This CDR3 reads CASSYTGGYGYTF. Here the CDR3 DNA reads TGTGCCAGCAGTTACACAGGGGGCTATGGCTACACCTTC.

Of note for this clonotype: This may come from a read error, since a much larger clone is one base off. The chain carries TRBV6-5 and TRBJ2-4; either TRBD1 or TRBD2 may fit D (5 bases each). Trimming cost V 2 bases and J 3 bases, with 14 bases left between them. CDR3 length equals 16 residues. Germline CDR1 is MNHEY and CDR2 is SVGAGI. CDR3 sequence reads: CASSYTGQLDKNIQYF. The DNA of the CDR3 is TGTGCCAGCAGTTACACCGGACAACTAGACAAAAACATTCAGTACTTC.

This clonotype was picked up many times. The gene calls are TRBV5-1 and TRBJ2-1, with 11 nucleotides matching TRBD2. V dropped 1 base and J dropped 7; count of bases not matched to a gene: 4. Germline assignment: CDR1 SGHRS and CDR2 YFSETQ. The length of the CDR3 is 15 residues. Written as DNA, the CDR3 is TGCGCCAGCAGCTTGTCTAGCGGGGGGTTAAATGAGCAGTTCTTC. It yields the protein CASSLSSGGLNEQFF.

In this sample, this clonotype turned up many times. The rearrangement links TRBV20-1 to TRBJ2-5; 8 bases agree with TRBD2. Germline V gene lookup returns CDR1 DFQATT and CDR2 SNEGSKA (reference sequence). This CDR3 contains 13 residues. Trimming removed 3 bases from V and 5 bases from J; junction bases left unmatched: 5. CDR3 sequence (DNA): TGCAGTGCTAGCGGGGGGGCCGGGGAGACCCAGTACTTC. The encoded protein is CSASGGAGETQYF.

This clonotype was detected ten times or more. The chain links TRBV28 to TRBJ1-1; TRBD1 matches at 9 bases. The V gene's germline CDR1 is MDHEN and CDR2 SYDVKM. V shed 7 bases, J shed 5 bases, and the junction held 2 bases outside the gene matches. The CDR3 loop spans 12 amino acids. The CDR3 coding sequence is TGTGCCAGCACCGGGACAGGGACTGAAGCTTTCTTT. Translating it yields CASTGTGTEAFF. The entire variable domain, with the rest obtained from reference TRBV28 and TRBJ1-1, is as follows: DVKVTQSSRYLVKRTGEKVFLECVQDMDHENMFWYRQDPGLGLRLIYFSYDVKMKEKGDIPEGYSVSREKKERFSLILESASTNQTSMYLCASTGTGTEAFFGQGTRLTVV.

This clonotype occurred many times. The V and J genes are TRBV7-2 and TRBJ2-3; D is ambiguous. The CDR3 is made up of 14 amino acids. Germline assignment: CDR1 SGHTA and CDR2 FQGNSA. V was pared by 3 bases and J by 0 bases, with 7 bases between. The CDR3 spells CASSFSTSTDTQYF. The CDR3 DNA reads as TGTGCCAGCAGCTTCTCGACTAGCACAGATACGCAGTATTTT. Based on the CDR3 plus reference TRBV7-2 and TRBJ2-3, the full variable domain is GAGVSQSPSNKVTEKGKDVELRCDPISGHTALYWYRQSLGQGLEFLIYFQGNSAPDKSGLPSDRFSAERTGGSVSTLTIQRTQQEDSAVYLCASSFSTSTDTQYFGPGTRLTVL.

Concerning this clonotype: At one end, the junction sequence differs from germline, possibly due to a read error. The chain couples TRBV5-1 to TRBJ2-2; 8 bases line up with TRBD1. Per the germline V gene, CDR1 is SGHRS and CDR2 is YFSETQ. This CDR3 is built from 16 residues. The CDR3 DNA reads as TGCGCCAGCAGCCTGACAGGGGCAGATAGAGCCGGTGAGCTGTTTTTT. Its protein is CASSLTGADRAGELFF. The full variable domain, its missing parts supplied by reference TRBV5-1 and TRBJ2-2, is KAGVTQTPRYLIKTRGQQVTLSCSPISGHRSVSWYQQTPGQGLQFLFEYFSETQRNKGNFPGRFSGRQFSNSRSEMNVSTLELGDSALYLCASSLTGADRAGELFFGEGSRLTVL.

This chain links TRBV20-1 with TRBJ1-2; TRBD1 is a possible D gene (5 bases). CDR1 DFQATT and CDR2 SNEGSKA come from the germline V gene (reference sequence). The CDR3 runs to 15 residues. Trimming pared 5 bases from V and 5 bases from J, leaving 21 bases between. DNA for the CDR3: TGCAGTGCTGGCAGGAATGGGGCGCTTTTTTATGGCTACACCTTC. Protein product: CSAGRNGALFYGYTF.